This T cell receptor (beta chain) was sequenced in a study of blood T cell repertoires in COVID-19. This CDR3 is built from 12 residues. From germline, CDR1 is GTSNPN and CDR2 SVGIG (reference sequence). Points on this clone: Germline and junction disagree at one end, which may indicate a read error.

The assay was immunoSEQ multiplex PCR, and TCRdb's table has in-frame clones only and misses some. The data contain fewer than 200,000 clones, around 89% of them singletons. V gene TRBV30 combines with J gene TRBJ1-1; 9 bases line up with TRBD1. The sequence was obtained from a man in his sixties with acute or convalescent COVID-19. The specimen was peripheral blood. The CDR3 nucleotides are TGTGCCTGGAGCGCCCGGGGACAGGGCCTCGATTTT. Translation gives CAWSARGQGLDF.